Listed below are T cell receptor beta chains from one sample, sequenced in a study of cytomegalovirus exposure and HLA in healthy donors. Sequencing was performed with immunoSEQ multiplex PCR; in TCRdb, only in-frame clones are kept and a portion is missing. Here the sample spans fewer than 200,000 clones, 70% to 85% being singletons. The sequenced material came from PBMCs. All receptors come from a human donor in good health. Each CDR3 is given with its conserved first and last residue. The D gene is left open where the match is weak. Size is omitted from some rows. Given values are once, few, many or a class for expanded clones.

J gene: TRBJ2-7
V gene: TRBV19
clone size: .
D gene: TRBD1
CDR3 protein: CATRQGPYEQYF
CDR3 DNA: TGTGCCACTAGACAGGGCCCCTACGAGCAGTACTTC

J gene: TRBJ2-7
V gene: TRBV29-1
clone size: .
D gene: TRBD1
CDR3 protein: CSVEEARTGSYEQYF
CDR3 DNA: TGCAGCGTTGAAGAAGCCCGGACAGGGTCCTACGAGCAGTACTTC

J gene: TRBJ1-1
V gene: TRBV9
clone size: .
D gene: .
CDR3 protein: CASSVESGVNTEAFF
CDR3 DNA: TGTGCCAGCAGCGTAGAATCAGGGGTGAACACTGAAGCTTTCTTT

J gene: TRBJ2-2
V gene: TRBV29-1
clone size: few
D gene: .
CDR3 protein: CSVPQITGELFF
CDR3 DNA: TGCAGCGTTCCACAGATCACCGGGGAGCTGTTTTTT

J gene: TRBJ1-5
V gene: TRBV4-1
clone size: few
D gene: TRBD1
CDR3 protein: CASSQRTGTHQPQHF
CDR3 DNA: TGCGCCAGCAGCCAGCGGACAGGGACTCATCAGCCCCAGCATTTT

J gene: TRBJ1-2
V gene: TRBV6-6
clone size: .
D gene: .
CDR3 protein: CASSYGQGSGYGYTF
CDR3 DNA: TGTGCCAGCAGTTACGGGCAGGGGTCCGGGTATGGCTACACCTTC

J gene: TRBJ2-3
V gene: TRBV4-3
clone size: .
D gene: TRBD2
CDR3 protein: CASSSQSGGPTDTQYF
CDR3 DNA: TGCGCCAGCAGCTCCCAAAGCGGGGGGCCCACAGATACGCAGTATTTT

J gene: TRBJ1-3
V gene: TRBV6-6
clone size: few
D gene: .
CDR3 protein: CASSSDTIYF
CDR3 DNA: TGTGCCAGCAGTTCTGACACCATATATTTT

J gene: TRBJ1-1
V gene: TRBV7-3
clone size: .
D gene: .
CDR3 protein: CASSSGHSNTEAFF
CDR3 DNA: TGTGCCAGCAGCTCGGGACACTCTAACACTGAAGCTTTCTTT

J gene: TRBJ1-1
V gene: TRBV9
clone size: once
D gene: TRBD1
CDR3 protein: CASSDRAGGSSEAFF
CDR3 DNA: TGTGCCAGCAGCGACAGAGCAGGGGGCTCATCTGAAGCTTTCTTT

J gene: TRBJ1-3
V gene: TRBV19
clone size: .
D gene: .
CDR3 protein: CASSSGGPPGNTIYF
CDR3 DNA: TGTGCCAGTAGTAGTGGAGGTCCCCCTGGAAACACCATATATTTT

J gene: TRBJ2-7
V gene: TRBV5-1
clone size: .
D gene: .
CDR3 protein: CASSLTDDEQYF
CDR3 DNA: TGCGCCAGCAGCTTAACAGATGACGAGCAGTACTTC

J gene: TRBJ1-2
V gene: TRBV5-5
clone size: .
D gene: TRBD1
CDR3 protein: CASSSGDSYSMFYGYTF
CDR3 DNA: TGTGCCAGCAGCTCTGGGGACAGCTACTCCATGTTCTATGGCTACACCTTC

J gene: TRBJ2-1
V gene: TRBV12-5
clone size: .
D gene: TRBD1
CDR3 protein: CASGLGQGNFNEQFF
CDR3 DNA: TGTGCTAGTGGTTTGGGACAGGGGAATTTCAATGAGCAGTTCTTC

J gene: TRBJ1-3
V gene: TRBV6-5
clone size: few
D gene: TRBD1
CDR3 protein: CASSRTGAGNTIYF
CDR3 DNA: TGTGCCAGCAGCCGTACAGGGGCAGGAAACACCATATATTTT

J gene: TRBJ2-3
V gene: TRBV19
clone size: once
D gene: TRBD2
CDR3 protein: CASSIASTSGGITDTQYF
CDR3 DNA: TGTGCCAGTAGTATCGCCTCGACTAGCGGGGGGATCACAGATACGCAGTATTTT

J gene: TRBJ1-1
V gene: TRBV5-1
clone size: few
D gene: TRBD1
CDR3 protein: CASSPWGQLNTEAFF
CDR3 DNA: TGCGCCAGCAGCCCCTGGGGACAGTTGAACACTGAAGCTTTCTTT

J gene: TRBJ2-7
V gene: TRBV5-1
clone size: .
D gene: TRBD1
CDR3 protein: CASSFGDRGIYEQYF
CDR3 DNA: TGCGCCAGCAGCTTCGGAGACAGGGGGATATACGAGCAGTACTTC

J gene: TRBJ1-1
V gene: TRBV4-2
clone size: .
D gene: .
CDR3 protein: CASSQPLAGGECLF
CDR3 DNA: TGTGCCAGCAGCCAACCCCTGGCGGGGGGGGAGTGTCTCTTT

J gene: TRBJ2-7
V gene: TRBV4-1
clone size: once
D gene: .
CDR3 protein: CASSQARGISYEQYF
CDR3 DNA: TGCGCCAGCAGCCAAGCCCGGGGAATCTCCTACGAGCAGTACTTC

J gene: TRBJ2-2
V gene: TRBV9
clone size: .
D gene: TRBD2
CDR3 protein: CASSAAGAGNTGELFF
CDR3 DNA: TGTGCCAGCAGCGCAGCGGGGGCCGGGAACACCGGGGAGCTGTTTTTT

J gene: TRBJ1-2
V gene: TRBV19
clone size: .
D gene: .
CDR3 protein: CASIPTGNYGYTF
CDR3 DNA: TGTGCCAGTATCCCGACAGGCAACTATGGCTACACCTTC

J gene: TRBJ1-2
V gene: TRBV14
clone size: .
D gene: .
CDR3 protein: CASSQDSTGIQCGYTF
CDR3 DNA: TGTGCCAGCAGCCAAGATTCTACAGGGATACAGTGTGGCTACACCTTC